Listed below are T cell receptor beta chains from one sample, sequenced in a study of T cell changes during pregnancy in multiple sclerosis. The assay was immunoSEQ multiplex PCR, and TCRdb's table has in-frame clones only and misses some. The sample lists around 59,000 clones; around 90% were seen once. This specimen consisted of peripheral blood, obtained in the third trimester of pregnancy. The receptor set was obtained from a female donor in good health, enrolled as a control in a pregnancy study. Each CDR3 is given with its conserved first and last residue. The order of the fields is CDR3 length, clone size, D gene, J gene, V gene, CDR3 protein, CDR3 DNA. A D gene is named only where the DNA matches it firmly. Some rows mark clone size as missing; the rest say once, few, many or name a class of expanded clone.

>18|NA|NA|TRBJ2-1|TRBV4-3
CASSQDSGQAGGDNEQFF
TGCGCCAGCAGCCAAGATTCGGGACAGGCGGGAGGGGATAATGAGCAGTTCTTC
>17|NA|TRBD2|TRBJ2-7|TRBV7-2
CASSFRLAGGTFYEQYF
TGTGCCAGCAGCTTCAGACTAGCGGGAGGAACGTTCTACGAGCAGTACTTC
>11|NA|NA|TRBJ2-2|TRBV5-5
CASSLGDTLFF
TGTGCCAGCAGCTTGGGGGACACGCTGTTTTTT
>13|once|NA|TRBJ2-5|TRBV10-3
CAISESSEETQYF
TGTGCCATCAGTGAGTCAAGCGAAGAGACCCAGTACTTC
>15|NA|NA|TRBJ1-1|TRBV5-1
CASSLVESRGTEAFF
TGCGCCAGCAGCTTGGTAGAGAGCCGAGGCACTGAAGCTTTCTTT
>14|NA|NA|TRBJ2-7|TRBV5-1
CASSLDRNFYEQYF
TGCGCCAGCAGCTTAGACAGGAATTTCTACGAGCAGTACTTC
>18|NA|TRBD1|TRBJ1-5|TRBV19
CASTPLDRGRISNQPQHF
TGTGCCAGTACCCCCTTGGACAGGGGGCGGATTAGCAATCAGCCCCAGCATTTT
>15|NA|NA|TRBJ2-7|TRBV11-2
CASSLDLGRNYEQYF
TGTGCCAGCAGCTTAGATCTTGGCAGAAACTACGAGCAGTACTTC
>15|NA|NA|TRBJ1-2|TRBV6-5
CASSYDVAQGYGYTF
TGTGCCAGCAGTTACGATGTCGCGCAGGGCTATGGCTACACCTTC
>12|NA|NA|TRBJ1-1|TRBV5-6
CASSFGHLEAFF
TGTGCCAGCAGCTTCGGACATCTTGAAGCTTTCTTT
>12|NA|NA|TRBJ2-1|TRBV11-3
CASSDYDNEQFF
TGTGCCAGCAGCGACTACGACAATGAGCAGTTCTTC
>15|NA|NA|TRBJ2-7|TRBV19
CASRNFRDNSYEQYF
TGTGCCAGTAGAAACTTCCGGGACAACTCCTACGAGCAGTACTTC
>14|NA|NA|TRBJ2-2|TRBV4-3
CASSQKQGSGELFF
TGCGCCAGCAGCCAAAAGCAGGGATCCGGGGAGCTGTTTTTT
>12|NA|NA|TRBJ2-1|TRBV2
CASSLSGHEQFF
TGTGCCAGCAGTTTAAGCGGCCATGAGCAGTTCTTC
>18|NA|TRBD2|TRBJ2-1|TRBV11-3
CASSFRSVSGRAANEQFF
TGTGCCAGCAGCTTTAGGTCTGTGAGCGGGAGGGCCGCCAATGAGCAGTTCTTC
>11|NA|NA|TRBJ2-7|TRBV10-3
CAIAQGPEQYF
TGTGCCATTGCACAGGGCCCCGAGCAGTACTTC
>14|NA|TRBD1|TRBJ2-7|TRBV11-3
CASSSDRSPYEQYF
TGTGCCAGCAGCTCGGACAGGTCCCCCTACGAGCAGTACTTC
>15|NA|TRBD1|TRBJ1-4|TRBV2
CASSDGQGRNEKLFF
TGTGCCAGCAGCGACGGACAGGGTAGGAATGAAAAACTGTTTTTT
>18|once|TRBD2|TRBJ2-3|TRBV11-3
CASSSKRTSGTTTDTQYF
TGTGCCAGCAGCTCCAAGCGGACTAGCGGGACGACCACAGATACGCAGTATTTT
>15|NA|TRBD2|TRBJ2-7|TRBV7-2
CASSLGAGSSYEQYF
TGTGCCAGCAGCTTAGGAGCGGGGAGCTCCTACGAGCAGTACTTC
>15|NA|TRBD1|TRBJ1-3|TRBV9
CASSVQGGSGNTIYF
TGTGCCAGCAGCGTACAGGGGGGCTCTGGAAACACCATATATTTT
>15|NA|NA|TRBJ2-7|TRBV7-2
CASSLGPTPSYEQYF
TGTGCCAGCAGCTTAGGACCGACACCCAGCTACGAGCAGTACTTC
>17|NA|NA|TRBJ2-2|TRBV7-8
CASSSHRSTLDTGELFF
TGTGCCAGCAGCTCCCACCGATCAACATTGGACACCGGGGAGCTGTTTTTT
>11|NA|NA|TRBJ1-2|TRBV19
CASTGNYGYTF
TGTGCCAGTACAGGGAACTATGGCTACACCTTC
>12|few|NA|TRBJ2-3|TRBV6-1
CATSTSTDTQYF
TGTGCCACCTCGACTAGCACAGATACGCAGTATTTT
>14|NA|NA|TRBJ2-7|TRBV5-1
CASSLDVGAKGQYF
TGCGCCAGCAGCTTGGATGTAGGGGCGAAAGGGCAGTACTTC
>17|NA|TRBD2|TRBJ2-3|TRBV4-1
CASSQESAGGRADTQYF
TGCGCCAGCAGCCAAGAATCTGCGGGGGGAAGGGCAGATACGCAGTATTTT
>16|NA|TRBD1|TRBJ2-5|TRBV19
CASSLRTGGVTETQYF
TGTGCCAGTAGTCTCCGGACAGGGGGGGTCACGGAGACCCAGTACTTC
>17|NA|TRBD2|TRBJ2-7|TRBV28
CASRSPTGTSSPYEQYF
TGTGCCAGCAGATCCCCTACCGGGACTAGCTCGCCCTACGAGCAGTACTTC
>18|NA|NA|TRBJ1-5|TRBV4-1
CASSQFYRTVTGNQPQHF
TGCGCCAGCAGCCAGTTTTATAGGACAGTCACGGGCAATCAGCCCCAGCATTTT
>15|NA|NA|TRBJ2-1|TRBV19
CASSTQRWGKNEQFF
TGTGCCAGTAGTACCCAGCGGTGGGGTAAGAATGAGCAGTTCTTC
>15|NA|NA|TRBJ1-3|TRBV9
CASSVDSVSGNTIYF
TGTGCCAGCAGCGTAGATTCGGTCTCTGGAAACACCATATATTTT
>15|NA|NA|TRBJ2-5|TRBV19
CASRPLLGGGETQYF
TGTGCCAGTAGACCCCTCCTAGGAGGTGGGGAGACCCAGTACTTC
>16|NA|TRBD2|TRBJ2-7|TRBV11-3
CASSSGGGLAVYEQYF
TGTGCCAGCAGCTCCGGGGGGGGACTAGCGGTCTACGAGCAGTACTTC
>13|NA|NA|TRBJ1-3|TRBV9
CASSRSSGNTIYF
TGTGCCAGCAGCCGGAGCTCTGGAAACACCATATATTTT
>17|NA|NA|TRBJ2-5|TRBV5-8
CASSLERQGRIQETQYF
TGTGCCAGCAGCTTGGAAAGGCAGGGGCGGATACAAGAGACCCAGTACTTC
>15|NA|TRBD2|TRBJ2-7|TRBV5-1
CASSPTSGGTYEQYF
TGCGCCAGCAGCCCGACTAGCGGGGGTACCTACGAGCAGTACTTC
>14|NA|NA|TRBJ2-7|TRBV11-2
CASSSLTESYEQYF
TGTGCCAGCAGCTCCCTGACAGAATCCTACGAGCAGTACTTC
>14|NA|NA|TRBJ2-3|TRBV9
CASSVGSITDTQYF
TGTGCCAGCAGCGTAGGGTCTATCACAGATACGCAGTATTTT
>17|NA|TRBD2|TRBJ2-7|TRBV7-2
CASSLSTGTSLTYEQYF
TGTGCCAGCAGCTTATCGACCGGGACTAGCCTTACCTACGAGCAGTACTTC
>11|NA|NA|TRBJ1-2|TRBV6-5
CATSREDGYTF
TGTGCCACCAGTCGGGAGGATGGCTACACCTTC
>19|NA|TRBD2|TRBJ2-3|TRBV9
CASSFTTQGLAGPRDTQYF
TGTGCCAGCAGCTTCACGACCCAGGGACTAGCGGGACCTAGGGATACGCAGTATTTT
>13|NA|NA|TRBJ2-2|TRBV7-9
CASSLERTGELFF
TGTGCCAGCAGCTTGGAGCGAACCGGGGAGCTGTTTTTT
>15|NA|TRBD1|TRBJ2-7|TRBV18
CASSPGTGDVYEQYF
TGTGCCAGCTCTCCTGGGACAGGGGATGTGTACGAGCAGTACTTC
>13|NA|NA|TRBJ1-3|TRBV2
CATAVESGNTIYF
TGTGCCACCGCGGTAGAATCTGGAAACACCATATATTTT